A selection of T cell receptor beta chains follows, all from one sample in a study of neoadjuvant nivolumab and ipilimumab in lung cancer. Repertoires were generated with immunoSEQ multiplex PCR, while TCRdb's copy carries only in-frame clones and drops some. The repertoire holds about 17,000 clones, less than 85% seen once, with about 8% in the top ten. Material: tumor tissue, obtained after neoadjuvant nivolumab, alone or with ipilimumab, at or shortly before surgery. Source of these receptors: an adult with non-small cell lung cancer. CDR3s include the opening cysteine and the closing phenylalanine or tryptophan. The D gene is left open where the match is weak. The listing skips clone size in some rows; elsewhere it reads once, few, many or a size class.

size: NA; V: TRBV14; J: TRBJ2-1; D: NA; DNA: TGTGCCAGCAAGTGGGGGTTGGGGGACAATGAGCAGTTCTTC; CDR3: CASKWGLGDNEQFF
size: NA; V: TRBV6-1; J: TRBJ1-1; D: NA; DNA: TGTGCCAGCAGCCCTACGAGACACGCCAGCACTGAAGCTTTCTTT; CDR3: CASSPTRHASTEAFF
size: NA; V: TRBV5-5; J: TRBJ1-6; D: NA; DNA: TGCGCCAGCAGCCAAGATAGGGGCTCCTATAATTCACCCCTCCACTTT; CDR3: CASSQDRGSYNSPLHF
size: NA; V: TRBV30; J: TRBJ1-1; D: NA; DNA: TGTGCCTGGAGTGTACAGCCTCGATGGGACACTGAAGCTTTCTTT; CDR3: CAWSVQPRWDTEAFF
size: NA; V: TRBV7-6; J: TRBJ2-1; D: NA; DNA: TGTGCCAGCAGCTTAACGCGAGGAGATGAGCAGTTCTTC; CDR3: CASSLTRGDEQFF
size: NA; V: TRBV5-4; J: TRBJ1-2; D: NA; DNA: TGTGCCAGCAGCTTGGAGGGCAGGGCGGACTATGGCTACACCTTC; CDR3: CASSLEGRADYGYTF
size: NA; V: TRBV7-8; J: TRBJ1-1; D: NA; DNA: TGTGCCATTCAGAGGGCGTTTAGGACTGAAGCTTTCTTT; CDR3: CAIQRAFRTEAFF
size: NA; V: TRBV5-1; J: TRBJ1-2; D: TRBD1; DNA: TGCGCCAGCAGAGGAGGGGGCGAACACTATGGCTACACCTTC; CDR3: CASRGGGEHYGYTF
size: NA; V: TRBV4-3; J: TRBJ1-2; D: TRBD1; DNA: TGCGCCAGCAGCCAAACTCGATCAGGGGGTGGCCATGGCTACACCTTC; CDR3: CASSQTRSGGGHGYTF
size: few; V: TRBV11-2; J: TRBJ2-5; D: NA; DNA: TGTGCCAGCAGCTCTATGTTAGAGACCCAGTACTTC; CDR3: CASSSMLETQYF